The clone carrying this T cell receptor (beta chain) was seen only once. The antigen is not known. The data are from a study of Graves' ophthalmopathy and Graves' hyperthyroidism. Whole-study results and caveats: The study's model predicted ophthalmopathy progression at 70% to 71% sensitivity and 72% to 85% specificity. Also, most clonotypes expanded in the thyroid above 0.001 frequency appeared in blood.

Scientists amplified the TCR beta CDR3 regions from RNA transcripts. The authors performed first-round RT-PCR with HTBI primers and then a second-round multiplex PCR. MiXCR, run by TCRdb on the multiplex PCR reads, gives a single entry per CDR3 protein. The repertoire holds about 1.2 million distinct CDR3 sequences, with 36% as singletons. This sequence originates from an adult man with Graves' hyperthyroidism. Sequencing was carried out using peripheral blood or thyroid tissue (not recorded which).

The CDR3 reads CASSPPRTSGTANTGELFF. DNA of the CDR3: TGCGCCAGCAGCCCACCTAGGACTAGCGGGACCGCGAACACCGGGGAGCTGTTTTTT. The chain couples TRBV4-3 to TRBJ2-2, with TRBD2 matching 12 bases. There are 19 residues in the CDR3. Unmatched junction bases numbered 9, after V lost 4 bases and J lost 0 bases. CDR1 is LGHNA and CDR2 is YSLEER in the germline V gene.